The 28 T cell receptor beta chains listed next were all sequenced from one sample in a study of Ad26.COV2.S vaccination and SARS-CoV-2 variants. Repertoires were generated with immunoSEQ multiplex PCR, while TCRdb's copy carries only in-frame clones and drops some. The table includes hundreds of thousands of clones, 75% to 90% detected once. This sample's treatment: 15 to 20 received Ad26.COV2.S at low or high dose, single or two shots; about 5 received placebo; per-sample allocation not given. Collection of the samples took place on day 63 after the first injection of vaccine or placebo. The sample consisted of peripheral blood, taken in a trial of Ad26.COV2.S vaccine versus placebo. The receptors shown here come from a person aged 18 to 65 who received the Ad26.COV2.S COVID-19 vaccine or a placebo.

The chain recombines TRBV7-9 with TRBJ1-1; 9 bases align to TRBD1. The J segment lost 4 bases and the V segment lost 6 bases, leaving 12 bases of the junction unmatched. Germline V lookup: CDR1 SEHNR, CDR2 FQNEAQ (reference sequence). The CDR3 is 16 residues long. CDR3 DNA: TGTGCCAGCAGTCCCGGGACAGGGATTGATGGCACTGAAGCTTTCTTT. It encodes CASSPGTGIDGTEAFF.

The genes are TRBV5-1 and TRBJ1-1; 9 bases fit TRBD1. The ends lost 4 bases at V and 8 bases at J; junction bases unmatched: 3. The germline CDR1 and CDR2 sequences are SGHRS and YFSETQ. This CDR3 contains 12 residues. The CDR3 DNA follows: TGCGCCAGCAGCACCGGACAGGGGGAAGCTTTCTTT. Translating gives CASSTGQGEAFF.

The CDR3 DNA is TGTGCCAGCAGTTCAATAGGTGCAACTAATGAAAAACTGTTTTTT. Translation gives CASSSIGATNEKLFF. V usage is TRBV27 and J usage is TRBJ1-4; no clear D. Germline CDR1 and CDR2: MNHEY and SMNVEV (reference sequence). V lost 4 bases and J lost 0, with 9 bases in between. The CDR3 loop spans 15 amino acids.

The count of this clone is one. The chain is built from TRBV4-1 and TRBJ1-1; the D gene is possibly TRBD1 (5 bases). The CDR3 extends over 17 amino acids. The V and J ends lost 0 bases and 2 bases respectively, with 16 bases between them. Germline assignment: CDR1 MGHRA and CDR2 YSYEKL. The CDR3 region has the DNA TGCGCCAGCAGCCAAGATAGTAGAGAGGGGAAAAACACTGAAGCTTTCTTT. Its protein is CASSQDSREGKNTEAFF.

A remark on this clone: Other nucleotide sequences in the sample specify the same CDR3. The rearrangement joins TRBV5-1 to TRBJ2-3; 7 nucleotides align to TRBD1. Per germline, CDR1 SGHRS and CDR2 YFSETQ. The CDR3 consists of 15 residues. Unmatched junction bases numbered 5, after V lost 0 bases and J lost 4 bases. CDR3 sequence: CASSLAGQGADTQYF. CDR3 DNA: TGCGCCAGCAGCTTGGCCGGGCAGGGGGCAGATACGCAGTATTTT.

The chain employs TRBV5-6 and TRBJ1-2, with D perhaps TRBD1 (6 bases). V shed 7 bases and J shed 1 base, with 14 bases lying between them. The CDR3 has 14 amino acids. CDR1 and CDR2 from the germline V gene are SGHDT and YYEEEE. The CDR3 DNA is TGTGCCAGCGCGCAACAGGGAATTAACTATGGCTACACCTTC. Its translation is CASAQQGINYGYTF.

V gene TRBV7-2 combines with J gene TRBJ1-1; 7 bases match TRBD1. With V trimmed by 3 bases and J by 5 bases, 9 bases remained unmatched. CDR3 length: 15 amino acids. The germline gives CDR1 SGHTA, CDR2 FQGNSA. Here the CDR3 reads CASSLAGGARTEAFF. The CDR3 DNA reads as TGTGCCAGCAGCTTGGCAGGGGGGGCCAGGACTGAAGCTTTCTTT.

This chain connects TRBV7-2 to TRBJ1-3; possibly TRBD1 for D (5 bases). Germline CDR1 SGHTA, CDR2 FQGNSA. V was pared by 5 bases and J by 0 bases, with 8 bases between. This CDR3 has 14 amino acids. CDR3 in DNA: TGTGCCAGCAGCCATGACAGCTCTGGAAACACCATATATTTT. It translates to CASSHDSSGNTIYF.

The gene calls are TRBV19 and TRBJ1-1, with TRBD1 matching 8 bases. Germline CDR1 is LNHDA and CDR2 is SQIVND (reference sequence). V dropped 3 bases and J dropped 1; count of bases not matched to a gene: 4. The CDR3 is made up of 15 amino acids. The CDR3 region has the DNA TGTGCCAGTAGTATCTCCGGGACAGGGAACACTGAAGCTTTCTTT. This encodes CASSISGTGNTEAFF.

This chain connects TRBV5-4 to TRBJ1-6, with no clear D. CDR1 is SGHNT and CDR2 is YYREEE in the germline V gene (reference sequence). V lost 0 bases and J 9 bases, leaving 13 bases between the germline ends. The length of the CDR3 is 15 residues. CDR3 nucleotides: TGTGCCAGCAGCTTGGTGGGTGGGAGCGCTTCACCCCTCCACTTT. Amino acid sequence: CASSLVGGSASPLHF. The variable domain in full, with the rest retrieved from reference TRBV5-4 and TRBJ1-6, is ETGVTQSPTHLIKTRGQQVTLRCSSQSGHNTVSWYQQALGQGPQFIFQYYREEENGRGNFPPRFSGLQFPNYSSELNVNALELDDSALYLCASSLVGGSASPLHFGNGTRLTVT.

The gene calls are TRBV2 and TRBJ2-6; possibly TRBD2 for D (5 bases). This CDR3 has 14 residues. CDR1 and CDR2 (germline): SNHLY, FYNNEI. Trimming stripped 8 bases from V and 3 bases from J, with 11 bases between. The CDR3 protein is CASGLGVGANVLTF. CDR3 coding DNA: TGTGCCAGCGGACTCGGGGTTGGGGCCAACGTCCTGACTTTC.

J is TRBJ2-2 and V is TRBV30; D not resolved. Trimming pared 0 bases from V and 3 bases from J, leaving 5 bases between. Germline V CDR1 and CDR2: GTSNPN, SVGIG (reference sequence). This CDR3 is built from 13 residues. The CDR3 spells CAWSVRDTGELFF. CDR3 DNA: TGTGCCTGGAGTGTACGGGACACCGGGGAGCTGTTTTTT.

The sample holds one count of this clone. The CDR3 here is CASSLNQMGHSGKYEQYF. CDR3 nucleotide sequence: TGTGCCAGCAGTCTTAATCAGATGGGACACTCGGGGAAGTACGAGCAGTACTTC. The genes are TRBV5-5 and TRBJ2-7; maybe TRBD1 (6 bases). In germline, CDR1 is SGHKS, CDR2 YYEKEE (reference sequence). The CDR3 extends over 18 amino acids. V was trimmed by 5 bases and J by 4 bases, leaving 28 bases between them. The variable domain in full, with the rest retrieved from reference TRBV5-5 and TRBJ2-7, is DAGVTQSPTHLIKTRGQQVTLRCSPISGHKSVSWYQQVLGQGPQFIFQYYEKEERGRGNFPDRFSARQFPNYSSELNVNALLLGDSALYLCASSLNQMGHSGKYEQYFGPGTRLTVT.

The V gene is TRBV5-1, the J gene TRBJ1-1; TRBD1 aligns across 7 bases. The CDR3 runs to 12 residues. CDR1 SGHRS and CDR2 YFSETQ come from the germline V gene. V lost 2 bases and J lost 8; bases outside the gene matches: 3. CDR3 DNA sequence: TGCGCCAGCAGCTTTCAGGGGGTAGAAGCTTTCTTT. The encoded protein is CASSFQGVEAFF.

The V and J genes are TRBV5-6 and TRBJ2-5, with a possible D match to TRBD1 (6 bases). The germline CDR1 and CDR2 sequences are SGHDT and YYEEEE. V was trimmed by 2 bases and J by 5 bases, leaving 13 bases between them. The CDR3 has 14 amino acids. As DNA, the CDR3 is TGTGCCAGCAGCTTAAGGACAGTCCGGGAGACCCAGTACTTC. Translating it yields CASSLRTVRETQYF.

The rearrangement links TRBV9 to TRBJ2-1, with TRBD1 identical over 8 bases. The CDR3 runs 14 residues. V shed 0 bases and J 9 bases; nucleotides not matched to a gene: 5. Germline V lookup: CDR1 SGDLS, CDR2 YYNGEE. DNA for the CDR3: TGTGCCAGCAGCGTAGGGACAGGGTTGGGTGAGCAGTTCTTC. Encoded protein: CASSVGTGLGEQFF.

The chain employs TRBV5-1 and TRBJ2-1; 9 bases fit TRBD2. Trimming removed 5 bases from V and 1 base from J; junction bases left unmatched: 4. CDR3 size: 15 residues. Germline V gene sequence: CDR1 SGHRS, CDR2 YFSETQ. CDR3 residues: CASRSREGSYNEQFF. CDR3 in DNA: TGCGCCAGCAGATCGCGGGAGGGTTCCTACAATGAGCAGTTCTTC.

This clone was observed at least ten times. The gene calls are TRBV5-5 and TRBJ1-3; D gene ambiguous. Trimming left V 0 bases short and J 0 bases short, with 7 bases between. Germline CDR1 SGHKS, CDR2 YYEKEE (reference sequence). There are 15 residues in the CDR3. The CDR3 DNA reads TGTGCCAGCAGCTTGGAGAGGCACTCTGGAAACACCATATATTTT. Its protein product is CASSLERHSGNTIYF.

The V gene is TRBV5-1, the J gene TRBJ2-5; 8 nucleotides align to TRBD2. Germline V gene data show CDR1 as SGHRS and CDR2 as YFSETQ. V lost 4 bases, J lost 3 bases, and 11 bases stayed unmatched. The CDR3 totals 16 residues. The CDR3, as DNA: TGCGCCAGCAGCCCCCGGGGGGGGTCAGAAAAAGAGACCCAGTACTTC. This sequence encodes CASSPRGGSEKETQYF.

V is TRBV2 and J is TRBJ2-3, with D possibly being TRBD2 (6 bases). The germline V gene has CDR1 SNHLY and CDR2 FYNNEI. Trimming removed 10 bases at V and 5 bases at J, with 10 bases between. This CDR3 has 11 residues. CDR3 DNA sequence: TGTGCCACCGGGGACTTAGATACGCAGTATTTT. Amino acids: CATGDLDTQYF.

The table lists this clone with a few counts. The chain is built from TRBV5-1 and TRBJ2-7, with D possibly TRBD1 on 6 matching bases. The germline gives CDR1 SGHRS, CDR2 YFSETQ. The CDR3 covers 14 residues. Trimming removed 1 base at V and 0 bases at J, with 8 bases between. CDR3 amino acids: CASSLWGPSYEQYF. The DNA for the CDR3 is TGCGCCAGCAGCTTGTGGGGGCCCTCCTACGAGCAGTACTTC.

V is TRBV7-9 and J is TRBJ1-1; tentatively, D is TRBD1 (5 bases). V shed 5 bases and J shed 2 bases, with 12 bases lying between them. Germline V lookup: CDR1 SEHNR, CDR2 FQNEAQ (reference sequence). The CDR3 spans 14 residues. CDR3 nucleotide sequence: TGTGCCAGCAGCCAAGGGACCGGTAACACTGAAGCTTTCTTT. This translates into CASSQGTGNTEAFF.

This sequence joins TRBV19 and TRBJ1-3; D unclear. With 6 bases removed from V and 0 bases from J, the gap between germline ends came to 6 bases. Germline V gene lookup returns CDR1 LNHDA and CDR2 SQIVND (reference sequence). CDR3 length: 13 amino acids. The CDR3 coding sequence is TGTGCCAGTAGCCCTCTCTCTGGAAACACCATATATTTT. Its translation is CASSPLSGNTIYF.

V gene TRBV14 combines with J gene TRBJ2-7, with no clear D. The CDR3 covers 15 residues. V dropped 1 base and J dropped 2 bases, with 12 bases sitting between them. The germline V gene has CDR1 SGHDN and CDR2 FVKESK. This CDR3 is CASSQVSNRPYEQYF. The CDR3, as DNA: TGTGCCAGCAGCCAAGTTAGTAACAGACCCTACGAGCAGTACTTC.

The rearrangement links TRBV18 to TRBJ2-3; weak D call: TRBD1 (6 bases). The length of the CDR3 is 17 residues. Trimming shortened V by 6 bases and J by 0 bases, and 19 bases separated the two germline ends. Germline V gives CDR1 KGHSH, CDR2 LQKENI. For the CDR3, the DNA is TGTGCCAGCTCTCCTAAAGGCGCAGGGGTTAGCACAGATACGCAGTATTTT. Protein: CASSPKGAGVSTDTQYF.

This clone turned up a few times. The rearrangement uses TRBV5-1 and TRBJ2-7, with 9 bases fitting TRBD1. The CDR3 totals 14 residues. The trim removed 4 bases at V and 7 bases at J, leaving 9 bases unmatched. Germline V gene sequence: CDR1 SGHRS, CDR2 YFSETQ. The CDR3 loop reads CASSTGDREREQYF. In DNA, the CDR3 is TGCGCCAGCAGCACGGGGGACAGGGAGAGGGAGCAGTACTTC. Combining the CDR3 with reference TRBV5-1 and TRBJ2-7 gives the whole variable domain KAGVTQTPRYLIKTRGQQVTLSCSPISGHRSVSWYQQTPGQGLQFLFEYFSETQRNKGNFPGRFSGRQFSNSRSEMNVSTLELGDSALYLCASSTGDREREQYFGPGTRLTVT.

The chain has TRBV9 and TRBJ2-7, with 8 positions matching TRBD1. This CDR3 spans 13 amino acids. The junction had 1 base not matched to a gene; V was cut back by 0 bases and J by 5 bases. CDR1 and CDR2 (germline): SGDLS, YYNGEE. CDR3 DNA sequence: TGTGCCAGCAGCGTAGAGGACAGGGACGAGCAGTACTTC. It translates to CASSVEDRDEQYF.

The CDR3: CASSPQVGSSYNEQFF. The CDR3 coding sequence is TGCGCCAGCAGCCCCCAGGTCGGGAGCTCCTACAATGAGCAGTTCTTC. J is TRBJ2-1 and V is TRBV5-1; D possibly corresponds to TRBD2 (6 bases). The V end was cut by 4 bases, the J end by 0 bases, with 14 bases between. CDR3 length: 16 residues. Per the germline V gene, CDR1 is SGHRS and CDR2 is YFSETQ.